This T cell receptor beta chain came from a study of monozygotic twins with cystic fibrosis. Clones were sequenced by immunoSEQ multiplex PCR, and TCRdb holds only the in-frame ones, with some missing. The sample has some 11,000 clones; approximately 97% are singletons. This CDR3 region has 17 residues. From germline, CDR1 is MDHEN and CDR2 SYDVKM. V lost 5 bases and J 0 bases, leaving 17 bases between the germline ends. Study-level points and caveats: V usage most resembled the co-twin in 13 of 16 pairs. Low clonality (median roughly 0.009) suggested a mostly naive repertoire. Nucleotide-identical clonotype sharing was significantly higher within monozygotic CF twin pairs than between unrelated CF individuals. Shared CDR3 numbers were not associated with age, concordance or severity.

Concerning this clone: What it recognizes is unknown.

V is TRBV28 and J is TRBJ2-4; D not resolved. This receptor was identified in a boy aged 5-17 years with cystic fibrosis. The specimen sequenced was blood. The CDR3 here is CASSPDTRRLAKNIQYF. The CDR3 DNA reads TGTGCCAGCAGTCCCGACACCCGGCGACTAGCCAAAAACATTCAGTACTTC.